A selection of T cell receptor beta chains follows, all from one sample in a study of T cells expressing NK-cell markers. One entry per CDR3 protein, without DNA, is what TCRdb gives after re-calling the 5' RACE reads. The sample table sets out about 170,000 distinct CDR3 sequences. The sample comprised blood T cells: a sorted CD56 or NKG2C T cell subset, CD4+ or CD8+ T cells, or bulk PBMC T cells (not recorded which). Every receptor here comes from a man aged 18-75 years in good health. The CDR3 runs from the conserved cysteine through the conserved F or W.

j_call v_call cdr3_aa
TRBJ1-2 TRBV11-2 CASSSDTAYGYTF
TRBJ2-6 TRBV3-1 CASSPNNPQVSGSGANVLTF
TRBJ1-5 TRBV15 CATSQQESGQPQHF
TRBJ2-2 TRBV4-2 CASSQTLLDGVDTGELFF
TRBJ1-2 TRBV20-1 CSARDLGGVRRFSYTF
TRBJ1-1 TRBV13 CASSYPNTRGVNTEAFF
TRBJ1-5 TRBV19 CASSMWTGGNQPQHF
TRBJ1-4 TRBV6-1 CASSDHSDLNEKLFF
TRBJ2-7 TRBV20-1 CSAKGASGWYEQYF
TRBJ2-1 TRBV29-1 CSVELGTPINEQFF
TRBJ2-7 TRBV6-1 CASSLGGGGFSYEQYF
TRBJ2-1 TRBV5-1 CASSLTGTGGHNEQFF
TRBJ2-3 TRBV7-3 CASSPGLAGDTDTQYF
TRBJ2-1 TRBV7-3 CASSLLSGGAGLYNEQFF
TRBJ1-2 TRBV25-1 CASSVGALGYTF
TRBJ2-3 TRBV7-8 CASSHLRAGGPDTQYF